The rows below give T cell receptor beta chains drawn from one sample of a study of breast tumors, draining lymph nodes, adjacent tissues. TCRdb processed the multiplex PCR reads anew with MiXCR; each CDR3 protein has one entry. Of about 170,000 distinct CDR3 sequences in the sample, approximately 33% were seen once. The sequencing sample was made of axillary lymph node tissue. The receptors come from a female donor with breast cancer. Some clones in this sample may be carry-over from other donors' samples. The conserved cysteine and the conserved F or W are not part of the CDR3 here.

TRBV20-1	TRBJ2-7	SARDGSSYEQY
TRBV29-1	TRBJ1-2	SVGFGSWEGYT
TRBV7-3	TRBJ2-3	ASSRSSGSTDTQY
TRBV20-1	TRBJ2-5	SANLLAGGYQETQY
TRBV6-5	TRBJ1-5	ASSQGSNQPQH
TRBV9	TRBJ2-7	AGSVRPARGKPLEQY
TRBV18	TRBJ1-4	ASSPSNEKLF
TRBV7-6	TRBJ2-1	ASSLVSGRNEQF
TRBV20-1	TRBJ2-7	STYFAGVGEQY
TRBV7-9	TRBJ2-3	ASSSRGATDTQY
TRBV2	TRBJ1-1	ASSPRGTGVVEAF
TRBV4-1	TRBJ2-3	ASSQAPGLAGADTQY
TRBV5-5	TRBJ1-1	ASSLVQGKEAF
TRBV3-1	TRBJ1-2	ASSQDLTGVGVDYGYT
TRBV5-8	TRBJ2-3	ASSTLADTDTQY
TRBV20-1	TRBJ2-7	SARGLAAYEQY
TRBV28	TRBJ1-4	ASSLSGSLNEKLF
TRBV12-3/TRBV12-4	TRBJ2-7	ASSARDRGTYEQY
TRBV11-2	TRBJ1-6	ASSILGDSPNSPLH
TRBV10-2	TRBJ2-5	ATRERVNQETQY
TRBV6-6	TRBJ2-1	ASSLFFGGSPYNEQF
TRBV6-6	TRBJ2-5	ASSEGTSGPYGETQY
TRBV5-6	TRBJ1-2	ASTEIGGTTYT
TRBV19	TRBJ2-3	ASSPGGRDPDTQY
TRBV4-2	TRBJ2-3	ASSQDAGVSTDTQY
TRBV11-2	TRBJ2-2	ASSLRAYTGELF
TRBV27	TRBJ2-7	ASSLRGRASNEQY
TRBV15	TRBJ2-3	ATSRELAGDTQY
TRBV6-4	TRBJ2-6	ASSESGANVLT
TRBV20-1	TRBJ2-1	SARERGGRYNEQF
TRBV5-1	TRBJ2-3	ASSLAQGRDTQY
TRBV11-2	TRBJ1-6	ASSGGFPNSPLH
TRBV19	TRBJ1-2	ASSMVNYGYT
TRBV11-2	TRBJ2-5	ASNFGTGWETQY
TRBV6-5	TRBJ1-6	ASSVGIYNSPLH
TRBV20-1	TRBJ2-2	SARLATPNTGELF
TRBV2	TRBJ2-3	ASRSGLAGLTDTQY
TRBV29-1	TRBJ2-1	SVSPPTSGRPFSYNEQF
TRBV27	TRBJ1-2	ASSPNSDDGGYT
TRBV20-1	TRBJ1-5	SARDNRGMTLPQH
TRBV5-1	TRBJ2-3	ASSLVPTSPDTQY
TRBV27	TRBJ1-5	ASSATGVTPQH
TRBV5-1	TRBJ1-2	ASGLDASGGGYT
TRBV7-2	TRBJ2-7	ASSLTGAGLTYEQY
TRBV5-1	TRBJ2-7	ASSLSGGSNEQY
TRBV7-6	TRBJ1-4	ASSLATNEKLF
TRBV5-1	TRBJ2-6	ASSEVPRAGPASGANVLI